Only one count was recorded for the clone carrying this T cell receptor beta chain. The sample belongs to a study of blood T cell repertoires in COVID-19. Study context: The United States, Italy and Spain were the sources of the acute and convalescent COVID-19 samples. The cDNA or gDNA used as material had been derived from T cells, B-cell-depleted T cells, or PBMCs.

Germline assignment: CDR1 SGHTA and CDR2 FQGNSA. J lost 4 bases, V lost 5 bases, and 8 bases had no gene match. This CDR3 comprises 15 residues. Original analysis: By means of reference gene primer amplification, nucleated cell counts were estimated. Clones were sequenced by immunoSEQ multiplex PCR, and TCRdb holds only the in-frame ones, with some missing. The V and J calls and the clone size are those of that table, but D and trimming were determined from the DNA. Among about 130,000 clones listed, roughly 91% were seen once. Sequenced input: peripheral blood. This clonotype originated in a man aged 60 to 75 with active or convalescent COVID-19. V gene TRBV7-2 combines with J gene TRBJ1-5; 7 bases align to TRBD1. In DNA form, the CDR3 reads TGTGCCAGCAGCCCCGGGGACAGCTTGAATCAGCCCCAGCATTTT. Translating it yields CASSPGDSLNQPQHF.